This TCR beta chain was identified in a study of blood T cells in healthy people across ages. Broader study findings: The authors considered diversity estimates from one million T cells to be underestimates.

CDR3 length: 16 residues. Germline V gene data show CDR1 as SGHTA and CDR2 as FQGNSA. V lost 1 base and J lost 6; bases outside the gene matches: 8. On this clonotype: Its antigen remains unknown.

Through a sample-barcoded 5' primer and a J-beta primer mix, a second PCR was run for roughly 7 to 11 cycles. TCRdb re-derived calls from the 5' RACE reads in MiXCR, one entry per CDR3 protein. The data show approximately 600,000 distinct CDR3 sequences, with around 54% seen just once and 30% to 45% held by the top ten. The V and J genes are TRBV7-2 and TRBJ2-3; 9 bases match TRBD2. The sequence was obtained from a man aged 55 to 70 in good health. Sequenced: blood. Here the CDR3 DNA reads TGTGCCAGCAGCTTAGTGGGCGGGGGGGCATCCGATACGCAGTATTTT. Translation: CASSLVGGGASDTQYF.